Listed below are T cell receptor beta chains from one sample, sequenced in a study of T cell changes during pregnancy in multiple sclerosis. Sequencing was performed with immunoSEQ multiplex PCR; in TCRdb, only in-frame clones are kept and a portion is missing. The table has about 25,000 clones, roughly 90% seen once; the top ten hold 9.4%. This specimen consisted of CD8+ T cells from peripheral blood mononuclear cells, obtained in the third trimester of pregnancy. Receptor source: a female donor in good health, enrolled as a control in a pregnancy study. CDR3s include the opening cysteine and the closing phenylalanine or tryptophan. The D gene is left open where the match is weak. A row's size may be missing; if present it is once, few, many or a size class.

J gene,clone size,D gene,V gene,CDR3 DNA,CDR3 protein
TRBJ2-7,-,TRBD2,TRBV6-1,TGTGCCAGCCCTGGGGGGGACCGAGCCTACGAGCAGTACTTC,CASPGGDRAYEQYF
TRBJ1-4,-,-,TRBV10-3,TGTGCCATCAGTGAGCACGAAGTCAGGCCCGGGGGTGAAAAACTGTTTTTT,CAISEHEVRPGGEKLFF
TRBJ2-7,-,-,TRBV7-6,TGTGCCAGCAGCACGGGACACTTGTACGAGCAGTACTTC,CASSTGHLYEQYF
TRBJ2-1,-,TRBD2,TRBV7-2,TGTGCCAGCAGCGTGACTAGCGGGAGGTACAATGAGCAGTTCTTC,CASSVTSGRYNEQFF
TRBJ2-7,-,TRBD1,TRBV19,TGTGCCAGTAGTACGACAGGGGGATCCTACGAGCAGTACTTC,CASSTTGGSYEQYF
TRBJ1-1,-,TRBD1,TRBV10-3,TGTGCCATCAGTGAGAAGGGACAGGTGAACACTGAAGCTTTCTTT,CAISEKGQVNTEAFF
TRBJ2-7,-,TRBD1,TRBV6-5,TGTGCCAGCAGGAAGGGACAGGGAGCCTACGAGCAGTACTTC,CASRKGQGAYEQYF
TRBJ2-1,-,TRBD1,TRBV7-9,TGTGCCAGCAGCCGGGACAGGAGCTCCTACAATGAGCAGTTCTTC,CASSRDRSSYNEQFF
TRBJ2-2,-,-,TRBV2,TGTGCCAGCAGTGGAGACGAGGAAACCGGGGAGCTGTTTTTT,CASSGDEETGELFF
TRBJ2-7,-,-,TRBV19,TGTGCCACTCAAGGGACTGCTTCCTACGAGCAGTACTTC,CATQGTASYEQYF
TRBJ2-7,-,TRBD2,TRBV11-3,TGTGCCAGCAGCTTAGGCGGACTAGGCTACGAGCAGTACTTC,CASSLGGLGYEQYF
TRBJ1-1,-,-,TRBV28,TGTGCCAGCAGTTTTATGCAGGGGAACACTGAAGCTTTCTTT,CASSFMQGNTEAFF
TRBJ2-3,once,TRBD2,TRBV13,TGTGCCAGCAGTCGGGAGGCAGATACGCAGTATTTT,CASSREADTQYF
TRBJ2-1,-,TRBD2,TRBV7-9,TGTGCCAGCAGCCAAGATTCGCGACTAGCTCATCATGGTGAGCAGTTCTTC,CASSQDSRLAHHGEQFF
TRBJ2-6,-,TRBD2,TRBV6-1,TGTGCCAGCAGTGGACTAGCGGGGGCCAACGTCCTGACTTTC,CASSGLAGANVLTF
TRBJ1-1,once,-,TRBV19,TGTGCCAGTAGTTGGGGCTCGCGCACTGAAGCTTTCTTT,CASSWGSRTEAFF